The subject of this entry is one T cell receptor (beta chain). What it binds is not known. cDNA serving as the sequencing template came from extracted, reverse transcribed RNA. Sequenced by immunoSEQ multiplex PCR; TCRdb stores in-frame clones only, minus some. The sample has 95,000 to 150,000 clones, around 60% seen once. CDR3 length: 14 amino acids. Per the germline V gene, CDR1 is SQVTM and CDR2 is ANQGSEA. Unmatched junction bases numbered 3, after V lost 2 bases and J lost 0 bases. The sample belongs to a study of CD8+ T cells in alopecia areata. Whole-study findings and limits: Many of the expanded lesional clones endured in scalp and blood while on tofacitinib.

Sample treatment: oral pan-JAK inhibitor, 5-10 mg twice daily. The receptor comes from a human donor with alopecia areata. The chain carries TRBV29-1 and TRBJ2-5, with 7 positions matching TRBD1. Material: CD4+ T cells sorted from blood, obtained at week 4, from a patient treated with tofacitinib. In DNA, the CDR3 is TGCAGCGTTGAAAGGGGGCCTAACCAAGAGACCCAGTACTTC. Translation: CSVERGPNQETQYF.